The 25 T cell receptor beta chains presented below share a single source sample, sequenced in a study of blood T cell repertoires in COVID-19. Profiled with immunoSEQ multiplex PCR; TCRdb holds only in-frame clones, not every one. The data hold some 110,000 clones, with over 80% observed a single time. The sample taken for sequencing was peripheral blood. These receptors were taken from a woman in her seventies with acute or convalescent COVID-19.

V is TRBV19 and J is TRBJ2-7, with 10 bases fitting TRBD1. Germline CDR1 is LNHDA and CDR2 is SQIVND (reference sequence). V dropped 11 bases and J dropped 2; count of bases not matched to a gene: 9. CDR3 length equals 14 residues. In nucleotides, the CDR3 is TGTGCCGGGACGGGACAGGGGTTAACCTACGAGCAGTACTTC. Amino acids: CAGTGQGLTYEQYF.

This chain uses TRBV7-8 with TRBJ2-7, with D tentatively TRBD1 (6 bases). Trimming took 3 bases from V and 2 from J, leaving 11 bases between them. The CDR3 runs 14 residues. Germline V gene lookup returns CDR1 SGHVS and CDR2 FQNEAQ. Here the CDR3 DNA reads TGTGCCAGCAGCTTGGGGACACCGACCTACGAGCAGTACTTC. Its translation is CASSLGTPTYEQYF.

This clone was observed a few times. V usage is TRBV12-3 or TRBV12-4 and J usage is TRBJ1-1, with a weak D call TRBD1 (6 bases). The CDR3 has 13 residues. V was cut by 7 bases and J by 4 bases, with 13 bases left in between. CDR3 loop: CASTQGGATEAFF. CDR3 DNA: TGTGCCAGCACCCAAGGGGGGGCCACTGAAGCTTTCTTT.

The J gene is TRBJ2-1, the V gene TRBV19; 11 nucleotides line up with TRBD2. Germline lookup yields CDR1 LNHDA and CDR2 SQIVND (reference sequence). Losses at the gene ends were 3 bases for V and 2 bases for J; bases not matched to a gene: 0. The CDR3 extends over 15 amino acids. CDR3 in DNA: TGTGCCAGTAGTATGACTAGCGGGGCCTACAATGAGCAGTTCTTC. It translates to CASSMTSGAYNEQFF.

This clone occurred a few times. The chain links TRBV7-8 to TRBJ1-3; 10 nucleotides agree with TRBD1. The CDR3 is 15 amino acids. Germline assignment: CDR1 SGHVS and CDR2 FQNEAQ. V shed 5 bases and J 7 bases; nucleotides not matched to a gene: 8. In nucleotides, the CDR3 is TGTGCCAGCAGCCACATTGGGACAGGGGCCAACACCATATATTTT. This codes for CASSHIGTGANTIYF.

This chain links TRBV9 with TRBJ2-3; possible D gene TRBD2, 6 bases. Germline CDR1 and CDR2: SGDLS and YYNGEE. CDR3 size: 16 residues. Trimming took 2 bases from V and 1 from J, leaving 14 bases between them. The CDR3 is CASSVGGSGRTDTQYF. The DNA of the CDR3 is TGTGCCAGCAGCGTGGGGGGTTCGGGCCGCACAGATACGCAGTATTTT.

This clone was observed once. This sequence joins TRBV6-1 and TRBJ1-5, with 8 nucleotides matching TRBD1. The V and J ends lost 2 bases and 7 bases, in that order; junction bases with no gene match: 4. CDR3 length: 14 amino acids. Germline CDR1 and CDR2: MNHNS and SASEGT. The CDR3, as DNA: TGTGCCAGCAGTGAATCAGGGGGCAGACAGCCCCAGCATTTT. Encoded protein: CASSESGGRQPQHF.

This clone was observed a single time. The chain combines TRBV19 with TRBJ2-1; 8 nucleotides align to TRBD1. CDR1 LNHDA and CDR2 SQIVND come from the germline V gene (reference sequence). The CDR3 has 15 amino acids. V gave up 5 bases and J gave up 2 bases; unmatched junction bases: 5. CDR3 in amino acids: CASSVGQGAYNEQFF. In DNA form, the CDR3 reads TGTGCCAGTAGTGTCGGACAGGGTGCCTACAATGAGCAGTTCTTC.

This clone was detected only a few times. This chain uses TRBV3-1 (or the pseudogene TRBV3-2) with TRBJ1-3; D may be TRBD1 (6 bases). The CDR3 totals 16 residues. CDR1 is LGHDT, CDR2 YNNKEL, per germline (reference sequence). Trimming left V 2 bases short and J 0 bases short, with 11 bases between. CDR3 DNA: TGTGCCAGCAGCCAAAGGGACATATACTCTGGAAACACCATATATTTT. It codes for CASSQRDIYSGNTIYF.

This chain links TRBV5-6 with TRBJ1-1; the D gene is possibly TRBD1 (6 bases). Trimming pared 4 bases from V and 8 bases from J, leaving 18 bases between. CDR3 size: 14 residues. CDR1 is SGHDT, CDR2 YYEEEE, per germline. CDR3 sequence (DNA): TGTGCCAGCAGCAAGGGGGTCAGGGTATTCGAAGCTTTCTTT. It specifies CASSKGVRVFEAFF.

The chain recombines TRBV18 with TRBJ2-3; 10 bases are a match to TRBD2. V shed 3 bases, J shed 6 bases, and the junction held 6 bases outside the gene matches. The CDR3 totals 15 residues. Germline CDR1 reads KGHSH; CDR2 reads LQKENI. The CDR3 here is CASSPFTSGTDTQYF. In DNA form, the CDR3 reads TGTGCCAGCTCACCTTTCACTAGCGGGACCGATACGCAGTATTTT.

The chain joins TRBV11-2 to TRBJ1-6, with a weak D call TRBD1 (6 bases). The germline gives CDR1 SGHAT, CDR2 FQNNGV. This CDR3 comprises 14 residues. V gave up 4 bases and J gave up 7 bases, with 11 bases separating them. CDR3: CASSSSTGNSPLHF. For the CDR3, the DNA is TGTGCCAGCAGCTCAAGTACAGGGAATTCACCCCTCCACTTT.

This chain links TRBV29-1 with TRBJ2-1, with TRBD2 matching 8 bases. The length of the CDR3 is 12 residues. The germline gives CDR1 SQVTM, CDR2 ANQGSEA. V lost 7 bases, J lost 7 bases, and 6 bases stayed unmatched. CDR3 sequence: CSAEGTRNEQFF. DNA of the CDR3: TGCAGCGCTGAGGGGACTAGAAATGAGCAGTTCTTC.

CDR3 bases: TGTGCCAGCACCTTAGGGGGAGGGGACTATGGCTACACCTTC. Translating it yields CASTLGGGDYGYTF. V gene TRBV28 combines with J gene TRBJ1-2; the D gene is possibly TRBD1 (6 bases). Trimming removed 7 bases at V and 3 bases at J, with 15 bases between. The CDR3 is 14 residues long. Germline values: CDR1 MDHEN, CDR2 SYDVKM.

Details on this clone: Its ends do not fully match the called genes, so a read error is possible. This chain joins TRBV5-5 and TRBJ2-7; D might be TRBD1 (6 bases). The CDR3 loop spans 14 amino acids. Germline V gene data show CDR1 as SGHKS and CDR2 as YYEKEE (reference sequence). The CDR3 region is CASGFRDISYEQYF. The CDR3 region has the DNA TGTGCCAGCGGCTTCCGGGACATCTCCTACGAGCAGTACTTC.

In this sample, this clone turned up once. The chain recombines TRBV7-2 with TRBJ2-7; D is ambiguous. Germline V gives CDR1 SGHTA, CDR2 FQGNSA. CDR3 length: 15 amino acids. Trimming pared 5 bases from V and 0 bases from J, leaving 14 bases between. The chain's CDR3 is CASSPTSSPSYEQYF. The CDR3 coding sequence is TGTGCCAGCAGCCCAACATCCTCCCCCTCCTACGAGCAGTACTTC.

A few counts support this clone. V is TRBV6-5 and J is TRBJ1-2; D may be TRBD1 (5 bases). V dropped 6 bases and J dropped 3 bases, with 17 bases sitting between them. Germline V gene sequence: CDR1 MNHEY, CDR2 SVGAGI. The CDR3 totals 15 residues. CDR3 sequence (DNA): TGTGCCAGCAGCGGCGTCCGGGCGGGGGACTATGGCTACACCTTC. Its translation is CASSGVRAGDYGYTF.

CDR3 residues: CASSEYLVAQPQHF. The CDR3 bases are TGTGCCAGCAGTGAATATCTGGTGGCTCAGCCCCAGCATTTT. The rearrangement uses TRBV25-1 and TRBJ1-5; D is unresolved. Per the germline V gene, CDR1 is MGHDK and CDR2 is SYGVNS. The CDR3 totals 14 residues. V lost 0 bases to trimming and J lost 6 bases, with 9 bases between them.

The rearrangement links TRBV30 to TRBJ2-5; TRBD2 might be the D (5 bases). CDR3 length equals 12 residues. Trimming removed 2 bases at V and 3 bases at J, with 7 bases between. The germline V gene has CDR1 GTSNPN and CDR2 SVGIG (reference sequence). The chain's CDR3 is CAWSFGKETQYF. CDR3 in DNA: TGTGCCTGGAGTTTCGGGAAAGAGACCCAGTACTTC. Drawing the rest from reference TRBV30 and TRBJ2-5, the complete variable domain is SQTIHQWPATLVQPVGSPLSLECTVEGTSNPNLYWYRQAAGRGLQLLFYSVGIGQISSEVPQNLSASRPQDRQFILSSKKLLLSDSGFYLCAWSFGKETQYFGPGTRLLVL.

The chain uses TRBV2 and TRBJ1-2; D gene unclear. The CDR3 loop spans 14 amino acids. CDR1 is SNHLY, CDR2 FYNNEI, per germline. The V end lost 1 base, the J end lost 5 bases, and 11 bases lay between the germline ends. The CDR3 spells CASSEVVTIYGYTF. The CDR3 DNA follows: TGTGCCAGCAGTGAAGTGGTAACAATTTATGGCTACACCTTC. The full variable domain, its missing parts supplied by reference TRBV2 and TRBJ1-2, is EPEVTQTPSHQVTQMGQEVILRCVPISNHLYFYWYRQILGQKVEFLVSFYNNEISEKSEIFDDQFSVERPDGSNFTLKIRSTKLEDSAMYFCASSEVVTIYGYTFGSGTRLTVV.

The rearrangement links TRBV9 to TRBJ2-1; TRBD2 might be the D (6 bases). V lost 0 bases and J 5 bases, leaving 12 bases between the germline ends. The CDR3 is 15 residues long. Germline-derived CDR1 and CDR2 are SGDLS and YYNGEE. CDR3 in DNA: TGTGCCAGCAGCGTAGAGGGACTTACCCACAATGAGCAGTTCTTC. Residues: CASSVEGLTHNEQFF. Looking up the rest from reference TRBV9 and TRBJ2-1 gives the full variable domain: DSGVTQTPKHLITATGQRVTLRCSPRSGDLSVYWYQQSLDQGLQFLIQYYNGEERAKGNILERFSAQQFPDLHSELNLSSLELGDSALYFCASSVEGLTHNEQFFGPGTRLTVL.

The gene calls are TRBV5-1 and TRBJ1-3; 7 nucleotides agree with TRBD1. CDR3 length equals 17 residues. The junction had 6 bases not matched to a gene; V was cut back by 0 bases and J by 0 bases. Germline lookup yields CDR1 SGHRS and CDR2 YFSETQ. The CDR3 here is CASSLAAAGGSGNTIYF. The CDR3 DNA follows: TGCGCCAGCAGCTTGGCGGCGGCAGGGGGCTCTGGAAACACCATATATTTT.

The chain uses TRBV5-1 and TRBJ2-2, with D perhaps matching TRBD1 (6 bases). The CDR3 is 14 amino acids. With 8 bases removed from V and 0 bases from J, the gap between germline ends came to 11 bases. CDR1 and CDR2 (germline): SGHRS, YFSETQ. The CDR3 loop reads CASQGFSNTGELFF. Here the CDR3 DNA reads TGCGCCAGTCAGGGGTTTTCGAACACCGGGGAGCTGTTTTTT.

The V call is TRBV9, the J call TRBJ1-3, with a possible D match to TRBD1 (6 bases). V was clipped by 0 bases and J by 2 bases, with 12 bases between them. This CDR3 has 16 amino acids. Looked up from germline, CDR1 is SGDLS and CDR2 is YYNGEE. The CDR3 coding sequence is TGTGCCAGCAGCGTAGGAACAGGGCGTACTGGAAACACCATATATTTT. It specifies CASSVGTGRTGNTIYF.

J is TRBJ2-7 and V is TRBV14; D may be TRBD2 (5 bases). Germline V CDR1 and CDR2: SGHDN, FVKESK. Trimming stripped 4 bases from V and 13 bases from J, with 17 bases between. The CDR3 sequence is 12 residues long. Here the CDR3 reads CASSPGLARSYF. For the CDR3, the DNA is TGTGCCAGCAGCCCGGGATTGGCTAGAAGTTACTTC.